Listed below are T cell receptor beta chains from one sample, sequenced in a study of T-cell reconstitution after alpha-beta-depleted transplantation in children. TCRdb independently ran MiXCR on the PCR reads; one entry per CDR3 protein. The sample consists of about a million distinct CDR3 sequences, roughly 29% of them appearing once. Sequenced here: PBMCs, mostly from graft donor cells, sampled 360 days after TCRalphabeta/CD19-depleted stem cell transplant. These receptors were obtained from a boy younger than two who had a stem cell transplant for SCID, so the T cells may come from the graft donor. Both conserved end residues are part of each CDR3.

j_call v_call cdr3_aa
TRBJ1-6 TRBV12-3/TRBV12-4 CASRPTGGNSPLHF
TRBJ2-1 TRBV9 CASSVAAAARSNEQFF
TRBJ2-7 TRBV7-8 CASSLGLTSGRVLQYF
TRBJ2-5 TRBV7-6 CASSFQRETQYF
TRBJ2-7 TRBV5-1 CASSFQIPSSYEQYF
TRBJ2-5 TRBV20-1 CSASVPSQETQYF
TRBJ2-1 TRBV12-3/TRBV12-4 CASSKLPRGQAYYNEQFF
TRBJ2-7 TRBV28 CATGISYEQYF
TRBJ2-5 TRBV2 CASRPGGETQYF
TRBJ2-1 TRBV7-9 CASSAPGQGAYEQFF
TRBJ2-2 TRBV4-2 CASSQGAERNTGELFF
TRBJ1-3 TRBV18 CASSPLSASNSGNTIYF
TRBJ2-1 TRBV24-1 CATSDLPPHNEQFF
TRBJ2-1 TRBV28 CASSFRPSGGGNEQFF
TRBJ2-2 TRBV6-1 CASSPLDRLHTGELFF
TRBJ2-3 TRBV11-2 CASSPLAGTYTDTQYF
TRBJ1-1 TRBV20-1 CSAQDRGRTEAFF
TRBJ1-2 TRBV28 CASPRQGRTGYTF
TRBJ2-7 TRBV5-1 CASSSRYLPYEQYF
TRBJ2-7 TRBV27 CASSPRPNSRGGLEQYF
TRBJ2-7 TRBV12-3/TRBV12-4 CASSTDRVEEKGPYEQYF
TRBJ2-5 TRBV2 CASSRQLAETQYF
TRBJ1-1 TRBV5-1 CASSTERQGPNTEAFF
TRBJ1-1 TRBV12-3/TRBV12-4 CASSFSAGGTEAFF
TRBJ2-3 TRBV5-1 CASSFQGTTDTQYF
TRBJ2-5 TRBV7-2 CASSLWIKSWGETQYF
TRBJ2-1 TRBV7-7 CASSLVEGSSYNEQFF
TRBJ1-5 TRBV20-1 CSARGGSSNQPQHF
TRBJ1-1 TRBV7-3 CASSLTDRPGEAFF
TRBJ1-5 TRBV10-3 CAISGTKFMSQPKHF
TRBJ2-6 TRBV6-4 CASSEIPGANVLTF
TRBJ1-2 TRBV5-4 CASSLQGPFYGYTF
TRBJ2-7 TRBV4-2 CASSPTGKGYEQYF
TRBJ2-3 TRBV11-2 CASSPGGWGTDTQYF
TRBJ1-2 TRBV12-3/TRBV12-4 CASRLQGTHGYTF
TRBJ2-7 TRBV15 CATSSQRGLVVRQYF
TRBJ2-3 TRBV5-1 CASSLALNTDTQYF
TRBJ2-5 TRBV7-3 CASSLTGGRWETQYF
TRBJ2-3 TRBV10-1 CASSETSGVRTDTQYF
TRBJ2-3 TRBV7-9 CASSSRWGGNTDTQYF